The entry that follows covers one T cell receptor (beta chain) sequence. This sample is part of a study of CD8+CD57+ T cells in acquired aplastic anemia. TCR beta VDJ and CDR3 were profiled, and genomic DNA was the template. In TCRdb, the reads were re-called with MiXCR into one record per CDR3 protein. In the table there are about 150,000 distinct CDR3 sequences, more than 40% of which are singletons. This CDR3 comprises 14 residues. With 4 bases removed from V and 4 bases from J, the gap between germline ends came to 13 bases. Per germline, CDR1 MNHNS and CDR2 SASEGT. The sequenced patients had an expansion of CD8+CD57+ cells seen by flow cytometry.

Source material: sorted CD4+, CD8+, or CD8+CD57+ T cells (not recorded which) from PBMCs. This chain connects TRBV6-1 to TRBJ1-1; possibly TRBD1 for D (5 bases). The sequence was collected from a human donor with aplastic anemia. CDR3 residues: CASSARGEGTEAFF. The CDR3 region has the DNA TGTGCCAGCAGTGCGAGAGGGGAGGGCACTGAAGCTTTCTTT.